Listed here are 23 T cell receptor beta chains from one sample, sequenced in a study of control samples from healthy donors and cancer patients. Profiled with immunoSEQ multiplex PCR; TCRdb holds only in-frame clones, not every one. The repertoire holds 150,000 or so clones, with about 86% as singletons. Sample: blood. The source is a woman in her thirties in good health.

The chain joins TRBV5-1 to TRBJ2-3; TRBD1 might be the D (6 bases). Germline CDR1 is SGHRS and CDR2 is YFSETQ. This CDR3 has 15 amino acids. With 4 bases removed from V and 2 bases from J, the gap between germline ends came to 14 bases. The CDR3 DNA reads as TGCGCCAGCAGCCCCGGGACACAGCCCACAGATACGCAGTATTTT. Translated, it gives CASSPGTQPTDTQYF.

The gene calls are TRBV4-1 and TRBJ1-1; weak D call: TRBD1 (5 bases). The CDR3 runs 18 residues. Germline V lookup: CDR1 MGHRA, CDR2 YSYEKL. Trimming pared 0 bases from V and 0 bases from J, leaving 17 bases between. The CDR3 sequence is CASSQDRLTGLMNTEAFF. The CDR3 coding sequence is TGCGCCAGCAGCCAAGATCGTCTAACGGGACTGATGAACACTGAAGCTTTCTTT.

The J gene is TRBJ2-3, the V gene TRBV4-1, with 9 bases aligning to TRBD1. Germline V gene sequence: CDR1 MGHRA, CDR2 YSYEKL. V was pared by 1 base and J by 3 bases, with 5 bases of the junction left unmatched. The CDR3 sequence is 16 residues long. CDR3 amino acids: CASSQGQGVFTDTQYF. The CDR3, as DNA: TGCGCCAGCAGCCAAGGACAGGGGGTGTTTACAGATACGCAGTATTTT.

V is TRBV12-5 and J is TRBJ2-1, with D maybe TRBD2 (5 bases). Germline V gene data show CDR1 as LGHNT and CDR2 as FRNRAP. The CDR3 has 18 residues. V was shortened by 4 bases and J by 4 bases, with 23 bases between the two germline ends. The CDR3 region has the DNA TGTGCTAGTGGTTCATCTTACGGGGTGCTGAGGCAATACAATGAGCAGTTCTTC. Its protein is CASGSSYGVLRQYNEQFF.

This sequence joins TRBV5-4 and TRBJ1-1; 8 nucleotides agree with TRBD1. The junction had 3 bases not matched to a gene; V was cut back by 4 bases and J by 4 bases. The germline V gene has CDR1 SGHNT and CDR2 YYREEE (reference sequence). This CDR3 spans 13 amino acids. The CDR3 nucleotides read TGTGCCAGCAGCCCGGGACAGGCCACTGAAGCTTTCTTT. Protein product: CASSPGQATEAFF.

This clone appeared once. The CDR3: CASSYGGRGGGYGYTF. CDR3 nucleotides: TGTGCCAGCAGTTACGGGGGGCGCGGGGGAGGCTATGGCTACACCTTC. V usage is TRBV6-5 and J usage is TRBJ1-2, with a weak D call TRBD1 (6 bases). Germline V CDR1 and CDR2: MNHEY, SVGAGI. Trimming shortened V by 2 bases and J by 4 bases, and 17 bases separated the two germline ends. This CDR3 is 16 amino acids long.

The CDR3 coding sequence is TGTGCCAGCAGACTCAGGGGGGTAGCGTCAAATTCACCCCTCCACTTT. Its translation is CASRLRGVASNSPLHF. V is TRBV27 and J is TRBJ1-6; 7 bases map to TRBD1. J gave up 7 bases and V 6 bases, and 12 bases lay outside the gene matches. This CDR3 has 16 residues. From germline, CDR1 is MNHEY and CDR2 SMNVEV (reference sequence).

The gene calls are TRBV19 and TRBJ2-3, with TRBD2 identical over 10 bases. The CDR3 extends over 17 amino acids. Germline V gene data show CDR1 as LNHDA and CDR2 as SQIVND (reference sequence). The V segment lost 4 bases and the J segment 8 bases; nucleotides outside the gene matches: 15. The CDR3 nucleotides read TGTGCCAGTAGTAAGCCCCCTGGGAGCGGGGGGGCCTCTACGCAGTATTTT. Its translation: CASSKPPGSGGASTQYF.

This clone was observed a handful of times. The V gene is TRBV5-4, the J gene TRBJ2-4, with D possibly TRBD2 on 6 matching bases. The CDR3 covers 14 residues. CDR1 is SGHNT, CDR2 YYREEE, per germline (reference sequence). The germline V and J ends were trimmed by 0 bases and 6 bases, with 10 bases remaining between them. CDR3 coding DNA: TGTGCCAGCAGCTTGGACGGGAGAGGAAACATTCAGTACTTC. Protein sequence: CASSLDGRGNIQYF.

The chain employs TRBV14 and TRBJ2-3; 8 bases map to TRBD1. V was pared by 0 bases and J by 6 bases, with 2 bases of the junction left unmatched. CDR1 and CDR2 from the germline V gene are SGHDN and FVKESK. This CDR3 is built from 14 residues. The CDR3 DNA reads as TGTGCCAGCAGCCAAGAGCACAGGGGGGATACGCAGTATTTT. Its translation is CASSQEHRGDTQYF. Supplemented by reference TRBV14 and TRBJ2-3, the full variable domain reads EAGVTQFPSHSVIEKGQTVTLRCDPISGHDNLYWYRRVMGKEIKFLLHFVKESKQDESGMPNNRFLAERTGGTYSTLKVQPAELEDSGVYFCASSQEHRGDTQYFGPGTRLTVL.

V usage is TRBV30 and J usage is TRBJ1-4; tentatively, D is TRBD1 (5 bases). This CDR3 is built from 13 residues. CDR1 is GTSNPN and CDR2 is SVGIG in the germline V gene (reference sequence). Between the trimmed V and J ends, which lost 1 base and 3 bases, there was a span of 6 bases. CDR3 protein: CAWSGGANEKLFF. In DNA form, the CDR3 reads TGTGCCTGGAGTGGGGGGGCTAATGAAAAACTGTTTTTT. The whole variable domain, filled in from reference TRBV30 and TRBJ1-4, reads SQTIHQWPATLVQPVGSPLSLECTVEGTSNPNLYWYRQAAGRGLQLLFYSVGIGQISSEVPQNLSASRPQDRQFILSSKKLLLSDSGFYLCAWSGGANEKLFFGSGTQLSVL.

The chain links TRBV10-2 to TRBJ2-7; the match to TRBD1 covers 8 bases. With V trimmed by 5 bases and J by 0 bases, 3 bases remained unmatched. Germline loops: CDR1 WSHSY, CDR2 SAAADI. This CDR3 region has 14 residues. The CDR3 is CASSLDRDSYEQYV. The CDR3 DNA reads as TGCGCCAGCAGTCTGGACAGGGACTCCTACGAGCAGTACGTC.

There are a few counts of this clone. This chain links TRBV19 with TRBJ1-5; the D is unclear. Germline V gives CDR1 LNHDA, CDR2 SQIVND (reference sequence). The germline V and J ends were trimmed by 7 bases and 7 bases, with 17 bases remaining between them. The CDR3 contains 14 residues. The CDR3 sequence: CASTGVPGEQPQHF. For the CDR3, the DNA is TGTGCCAGTACTGGGGTTCCGGGAGAGCAGCCCCAGCATTTT.

This chain uses TRBV5-1 with TRBJ2-2; 9 bases match TRBD1. This CDR3 is built from 15 residues. CDR1 is SGHRS, CDR2 YFSETQ, per germline. Germline trimming cut 0 bases from V and 7 bases from J; bases unmatched to any gene: 4. The CDR3 reads CASSLVGQGYGELFF. DNA for the CDR3: TGCGCCAGCAGCTTGGTTGGACAGGGGTACGGGGAGCTGTTTTTT.

This clone appeared a few times. This chain connects TRBV29-1 to TRBJ2-3, with D perhaps matching TRBD2 (6 bases). V dropped 3 bases and J dropped 2 bases, with 12 bases sitting between them. The germline CDR1 and CDR2 sequences are SQVTM and ANQGSEA. The CDR3 is made up of 14 amino acids. In nucleotides, the CDR3 is TGCAGCGTTGATCCTAGCGCTATCACAGATACGCAGTATTTT. Its protein is CSVDPSAITDTQYF.

This clone was observed a handful of times. The V call is TRBV7-9, the J call TRBJ1-3; unclear D gene. Germline V gene sequence: CDR1 SEHNR, CDR2 FQNEAQ (reference sequence). With 0 bases removed from V and 2 bases from J, the gap between germline ends came to 11 bases. The CDR3 length is 16 residues. CDR3 sequence: CASSLAEASTGNTIYF. CDR3 sequence (DNA): TGTGCCAGCAGCTTAGCGGAGGCCAGTACTGGAAACACCATATATTTT.

This clone was observed once. This rearrangement joins TRBV2 to TRBJ1-6; D is perhaps TRBD1 (6 bases). Per the germline V gene, CDR1 is SNHLY and CDR2 is FYNNEI. This CDR3 spans 13 amino acids. V was cut by 8 bases and J by 6 bases, with 11 bases left in between. The chain's CDR3 is CASRGQGNSPLHF. The CDR3 DNA is TGTGCCAGCCGGGGGCAGGGTAATTCACCCCTCCACTTT.

There are a few counts of this clone. The chain combines TRBV19 with TRBJ2-1; D unclear. CDR1 LNHDA and CDR2 SQIVND come from the germline V gene (reference sequence). The CDR3 is made up of 13 amino acids. The V end was cut by 3 bases, the J end by 7 bases, with 10 bases between. The CDR3 region has the DNA TGTGCCAGTAGTATTGGAGAAAGGAATGAGCAGTTCTTC. This gives the protein CASSIGERNEQFF.

The V and J genes are TRBV5-1 and TRBJ2-3; D remains unclear. Trimming pared 1 base from V and 0 bases from J, leaving 12 bases between. This CDR3 has 16 residues. Germline V gene data show CDR1 as SGHRS and CDR2 as YFSETQ. For the CDR3, the DNA is TGCGCCAGCAGCTTGTATGGCGAGACTAGCACAGATACGCAGTATTTT. It specifies CASSLYGETSTDTQYF.

The chain employs TRBV5-1 and TRBJ2-5, with D possibly TRBD2 on 6 matching bases. The CDR3 is 14 residues long. CDR1 is SGHRS, CDR2 YFSETQ, per germline. The V end lost 0 bases, the J end lost 5 bases, and 11 bases lay between the germline ends. CDR3 region: CASSLAGVGETQYF. CDR3 coding DNA: TGCGCCAGCAGCTTGGCGGGGGTTGGGGAGACCCAGTACTTC. The full variable domain, in which reference TRBV5-1 and TRBJ2-5 provide the parts outside the CDR3, is KAGVTQTPRYLIKTRGQQVTLSCSPISGHRSVSWYQQTPGQGLQFLFEYFSETQRNKGNFPGRFSGRQFSNSRSEMNVSTLELGDSALYLCASSLAGVGETQYFGPGTRLLVL.

This chain uses TRBV10-3 with TRBJ2-2, with D possibly being TRBD1 (6 bases). The CDR3 is made up of 15 amino acids. From germline, CDR1 is ENHRY and CDR2 SYGVKD. V lost 5 bases and J 5 bases, leaving 15 bases between the germline ends. CDR3 sequence (DNA): TGTGCCATCAGTATGGACAGACCGGGAACCGGGGAGCTGTTTTTT. It translates to CAISMDRPGTGELFF.

This chain joins TRBV2 and TRBJ2-1; no clear D gene. The CDR3 has 10 amino acids. The V gene lost 6 bases and the J gene lost 10 bases, with 7 bases spanning the gap. CDR1 is SNHLY and CDR2 is FYNNEI in the germline V gene. CDR3 loop: CASRGKEQFF. For the CDR3, the DNA is TGTGCCAGCAGAGGGAAGGAGCAGTTCTTC.

The chain employs TRBV5-1 and TRBJ2-3, with 12 bases fitting TRBD2. The CDR3 is 15 residues long. Germline CDR1 reads SGHRS; CDR2 reads YFSETQ. The J segment lost 6 bases and the V segment lost 3 bases, leaving 5 bases of the junction unmatched. The CDR3 sequence is CASSWTSGAADTQYF. The CDR3 DNA reads TGCGCCAGCAGCTGGACTAGCGGGGCCGCGGATACGCAGTATTTT.